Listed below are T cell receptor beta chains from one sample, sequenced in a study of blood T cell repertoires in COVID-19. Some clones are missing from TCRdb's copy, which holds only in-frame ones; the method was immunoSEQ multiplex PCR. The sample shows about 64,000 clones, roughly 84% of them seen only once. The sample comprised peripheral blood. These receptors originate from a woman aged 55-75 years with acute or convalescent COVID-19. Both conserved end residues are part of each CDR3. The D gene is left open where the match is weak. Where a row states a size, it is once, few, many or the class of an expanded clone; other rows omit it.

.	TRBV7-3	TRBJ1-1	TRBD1	TGTGCCAGCAGGGCCCGGACAGGAGTGGGCACTGAAGCTTTCTTT	CASRARTGVGTEAFF
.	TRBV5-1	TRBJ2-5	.	TGCGCCAGCAGCTTGCGGCGGGGAGGTGAGACCCAGTACTTC	CASSLRRGGETQYF
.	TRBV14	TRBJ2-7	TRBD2	TGTGCCAGCAGCCAAGCGAGGGGACTAGGGGAGCAGTACTTC	CASSQARGLGEQYF
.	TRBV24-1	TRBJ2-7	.	TGTGCCACCAGTGATTCTGGACAGTCCTACGAGCAGTACTTC	CATSDSGQSYEQYF
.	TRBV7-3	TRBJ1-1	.	TGTGCCAGCAGCTTAGAGGGCTCCTTGAACACTGAAGCTTTCTTT	CASSLEGSLNTEAFF
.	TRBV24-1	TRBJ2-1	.	TGTGCCACCAGTGACTCGGGACTTCCCTACAATGAGCAGTTCTTC	CATSDSGLPYNEQFF
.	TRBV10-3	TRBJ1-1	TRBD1	TGTGCCATCAGAGGACAGGTGATAGGCACTGAAGCTTTCTTT	CAIRGQVIGTEAFF
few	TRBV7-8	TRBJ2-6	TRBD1	TGTGCCAGCAGCCCGCGCCGACAGGGGTTGAGTGGGGCCAACGTCCTGACTTTC	CASSPRRQGLSGANVLTF
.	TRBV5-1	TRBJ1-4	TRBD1	TGCGCCAGCAGCTTGGGAGTGGGACAGAGTAATGAAAAACTGTTTTTT	CASSLGVGQSNEKLFF
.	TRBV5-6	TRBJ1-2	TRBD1	TGTGCCAGCAGCCCACAGGGGCCCGCTAACTATGGCTACACCTTC	CASSPQGPANYGYTF
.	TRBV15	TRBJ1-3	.	TGTGCCACCAGCAGAGGGCAGGTTTTTGCTGGAAACACCATATATTTT	CATSRGQVFAGNTIYF
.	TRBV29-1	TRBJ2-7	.	TGCAGCGTTGGGGGGGTCTACGAGCAGTACTTC	CSVGGVYEQYF
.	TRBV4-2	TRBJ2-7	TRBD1	TGTGCCAGCAGCCAAGAAACCCCAGGGGGCCTCTACGAGCAGTACTTC	CASSQETPGGLYEQYF
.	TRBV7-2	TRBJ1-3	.	TGTGCCAGCAGCTTATCTATCGGGGGAGGGCTTGGAAACACCATATATTTT	CASSLSIGGGLGNTIYF
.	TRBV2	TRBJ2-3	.	TGTGCCAGCGGACCGTCAGGGGATACGCAGTATTTT	CASGPSGDTQYF
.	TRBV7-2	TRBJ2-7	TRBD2	TGTGCCAGCAGCTTAGCTTTGGGGGGGAGGTCGGGCGAGCAGTACTTC	CASSLALGGRSGEQYF
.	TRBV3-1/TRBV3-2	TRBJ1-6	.	TGTGCCAGCAGCCAACGAGGGGGGGTTAATTCACCCCTCCACTTT	CASSQRGGVNSPLHF
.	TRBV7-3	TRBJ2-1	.	TGTGCCAGCAGCTTGGACAGAAACAATGAGCAGTTCTTC	CASSLDRNNEQFF
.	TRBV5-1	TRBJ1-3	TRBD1	TGCGCCAGCAGCTTGCAGGGGGTCTCTGGAAACACCATATATTTT	CASSLQGVSGNTIYF
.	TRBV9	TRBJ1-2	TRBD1	TGTGCCAGCAGCGTAGACACAGGGGGTGGCTACACCTTC	CASSVDTGGGYTF
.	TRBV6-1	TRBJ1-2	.	TGTGCCAGCAGTGACCTGGGGGCGAGGGGCTACACCTTC	CASSDLGARGYTF
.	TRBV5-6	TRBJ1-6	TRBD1	TGTGCCAGCAGCTTGGGACAGGGGAGCTCCTATAATTCACCCCTCCACTTT	CASSLGQGSSYNSPLHF
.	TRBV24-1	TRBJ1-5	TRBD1	TGTGCCACCAGTGACCGTACCTCCCAGGACAGGTTGATAAGCAATCAGCCCCAGCATTTT	CATSDRTSQDRLISNQPQHF
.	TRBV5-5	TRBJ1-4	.	TGTGCCAGCAGCTTTTCGACAGTCGAAAAACTGTTTTTT	CASSFSTVEKLFF
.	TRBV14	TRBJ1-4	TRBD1	TGTGCCAGCAGCCTGTACAGGGGTGAAAAACTGTTTTTT	CASSLYRGEKLFF
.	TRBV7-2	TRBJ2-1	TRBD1	TGTGCCAGCAGCTCTCAGACAGGGCCCTACAATGAGCAGTTCTTC	CASSSQTGPYNEQFF
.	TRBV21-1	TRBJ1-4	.	TGTGCCAGACTGGGTCGAGGAAATGAAAAACTGTTTTTT	CARLGRGNEKLFF
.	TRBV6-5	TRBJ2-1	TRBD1	TGTGCCAGCAGTTACGACAGGGTCCCCTACAATGAGCAGTTCTTC	CASSYDRVPYNEQFF
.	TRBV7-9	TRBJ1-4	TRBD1	TGTGCCAGCAGCTTAGCGTGGGGACAGGACCATGAAAAACTGTTTTTT	CASSLAWGQDHEKLFF
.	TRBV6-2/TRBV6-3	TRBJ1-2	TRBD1	TGTGCCAGCAGTTACTCCCAGGGGGGAAGAGGCTACACCTTC	CASSYSQGGRGYTF
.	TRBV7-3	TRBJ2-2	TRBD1	TGTGCCAGCAGCCATACAGGGGGTTCCGGGGAGCTGTTTTTT	CASSHTGGSGELFF
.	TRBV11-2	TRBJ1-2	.	TGTGCCAGCAGCTTAGGAGCAGGGGTAGGCTATGGCTACACCTTC	CASSLGAGVGYGYTF
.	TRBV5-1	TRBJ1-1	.	TGCGCCAGCAGCTTGGCCGGGACATTCACTGAAGCTTTCTTT	CASSLAGTFTEAFF
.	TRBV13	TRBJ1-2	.	TGTGCCAGCAGCAATTCACAGGCAGGACCGCATAACTATGGCTACACCTTC	CASSNSQAGPHNYGYTF
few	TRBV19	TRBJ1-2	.	TGTGCCAGTAGCCTTTATGCTACAGCTAACTATGGCTACACCTTC	CASSLYATANYGYTF
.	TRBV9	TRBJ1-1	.	TGTGCCAGCAGCGCCCAAGTCGAGGGAACTGAAGCTTTCTTT	CASSAQVEGTEAFF
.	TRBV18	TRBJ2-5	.	TGTGCCAGCTCTCTAACCTACCAAGAGACCCAGTACTTC	CASSLTYQETQYF
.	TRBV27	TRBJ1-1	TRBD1	TGTGCCAGCACCGTACGATCAGGGGGCTTTGGCACTGAAGCTTTCTTT	CASTVRSGGFGTEAFF
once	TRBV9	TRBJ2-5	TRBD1	TGTGCCAGCAGCGTAGGACAGGGGGCGACGGGAGAGACCCAGTACTTC	CASSVGQGATGETQYF
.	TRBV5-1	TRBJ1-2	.	TGCGCCAGCAGCTTGAGCCCCCTGGATGGCTACACCTTC	CASSLSPLDGYTF
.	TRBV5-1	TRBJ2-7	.	TGCGCCAGCAGCTCCATGACAGGACCCACGCGCGAGCAGTACTTC	CASSSMTGPTREQYF
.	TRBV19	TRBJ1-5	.	TGTGCCAGTAGTATAGATCCGACAGGCGGGCGGCAGCCCCAGCATTTT	CASSIDPTGGRQPQHF
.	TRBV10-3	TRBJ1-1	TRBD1	TGTGCCATCAGTGAGGTTTCGACAGGGTGGCTAAACACTGAAGCTTTCTTT	CAISEVSTGWLNTEAFF
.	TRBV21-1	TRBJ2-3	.	TGTGCCAGCACCCTAAAAGGGCAGGGCGGAACAGATACGCAGTATTTT	CASTLKGQGGTDTQYF
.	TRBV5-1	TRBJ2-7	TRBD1	TGCGCCAGCAGCTTGGAGGGACAGGGGTCCTACGAGCAGTACTTC	CASSLEGQGSYEQYF
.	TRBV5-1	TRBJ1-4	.	TGCGCCAGCAGCTCCCGGGCGGGGGGTACTAATGAAAAACTGTTTTTT	CASSSRAGGTNEKLFF
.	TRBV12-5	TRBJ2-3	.	TGTGCTAGTGGTTTGACCCGAGGCACAGATACGCAGTATTTT	CASGLTRGTDTQYF
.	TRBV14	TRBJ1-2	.	TGTGCCAGCAGCCCTGAGACAGCCGGCGTGACCTTC	CASSPETAGVTF
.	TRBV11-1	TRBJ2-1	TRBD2	TGTGCCAGCAGCTTTTTGCGGGGGGGCGTGGATGAGCAGTTCTTC	CASSFLRGGVDEQFF
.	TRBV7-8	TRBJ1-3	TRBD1	TGTGCCAGCAGCTTAGAAGCCGGGACAGGGGGAGGAAACACCATATATTTT	CASSLEAGTGGGNTIYF